This T cell receptor (beta chain) is from a study of blood T cell repertoires in COVID-19 (dated by TCRdb to 2020 to 2022). In the study overall: Collaborator samples came from the United States, Italy and Spain and covered acute and convalescent phases of COVID-19. The dataset comprised deeply sampled blood TCRbeta repertoires from subjects exposed to, actively infected with, or recovered from COVID-19. The repertoires were released in a freely available public database intended as a resource for research on the immune response to SARS-CoV-2. The sample metadata nearly always contained a de-identified subject ID, COVID-19 status, age in years and sex. The prospective study material was composed of cDNA or gDNA derived from T cells, B-cell-depleted T cells, or PBMCs. Where available, HLA class I and class II types were taken from metadata supplied by the sample provider and were not determined by assay-based typing. Samples were obtained from the ongoing ImmuneRACE study (first 160 participants) and from 1,254 subjects provided by 6 global collaborators. Summary of the overall study and its limitations: The quantity of clinical and demographic metadata differed by source and by participant and was supplied without curation.

Each collaborating institution followed its own protocols to collect whole blood in K2EDTA tubes. For TCRbeta analysis, collaborators shipped samples as frozen whole blood, isolated PBMCs, or DNA extracted from either of those sample types. Regarding this clone: Its antigen has not been determined. No base quality information exists; no much larger clone differs at one position.

From cysteine to phenylalanine, the CDR3 is 14 amino acids long. Solely the CDR3 DNA is kept, with 42 bases framed from the first base. The junction carries 13 bases between V and J, which are trimmed by 8 bases and 2 bases respectively. The germline V gene (reference sequence) sets CDR1 to LNHDA and CDR2 to SQIVND. TCRbeta CDR3 regions were amplified from genomic DNA using the immunoSEQ Assay, a bias-controlled multiplex PCR. As for how the authors treated the data: The number of nucleated cells in each sample was estimated from the amplification of reference gene primers within the assay. Sequence reads were collapsed and filtered to measure the absolute abundance of every unique TCRbeta CDR3 rearrangement. Productive Simpson clonality was computed per sample as the square root of Simpson's diversity index over productive rearrangements. Drawn from immuneACCESS, this table holds only the in-frame rearrangements with V and J called that TCRdb kept. Clones are partly lost; checked studies trace under half to an unresolved V gene and leave the rest unexplained. The DNA gave D and trimming, while V, J and clone size come from that table. The sample has approximately 100,000 clones on record, under 90% of them singletons. The ten largest clones take up roughly 6.5% of the sample.

This TCR was sampled from a woman aged 45-65 years with acute or convalescent COVID-19. The chain employs TRBV19 and TRBJ1-3, with TRBD1 perhaps the D gene, on 5 matching bases. The sequenced material came from peripheral blood. The nucleotides read TGTGCCAGTGTCCAGGGAGGAACTGGAAACACCATATATTTT. This codes for CASVQGGTGNTIYF.